This T cell receptor beta chain was obtained from a study of CD8+ T cells in alopecia areata. The CDR3 runs 13 residues. Germline assignment: CDR1 SQVTM and CDR2 ANQGSEA. V lost 2 bases, J lost 4 bases, and 11 bases lay in between. Once RNA had been extracted, it was reverse transcribed into cDNA to act as the sequencing template. Clones were sequenced by immunoSEQ multiplex PCR, and TCRdb holds only the in-frame ones, with some missing. The data show about 190,000 clones, roughly three fifths seen once. This clone was seen more than once but under ten times. Other DNA sequences from this sample encode an identical CDR3 as well. Treatment of the sample: oral pan-JAK inhibitor, 5-10 mg twice daily.

Specimen: CD4+ T cells sorted from blood, collected at week 4, from a patient treated with tofacitinib. The rearrangement joins TRBV29-1 to TRBJ2-5, with D possibly being TRBD1 (6 bases). The receptor was isolated from a human donor with alopecia areata. CDR3 sequence reads: CSVERGSGETQYF. The CDR3 DNA reads TGCAGCGTTGAAAGGGGGTCCGGAGAGACCCAGTACTTC.